The 32 T cell receptor beta chains below all came from one sample that was sequenced in a study of cytomegalovirus exposure and HLA in healthy donors. A multiplex PCR was run with 60 Vbeta primers and 13 Jbeta primers. The data were produced by immunoSEQ multiplex PCR, yet TCRdb's version contains in-frame clones alone and is incomplete. The profile shows some 120,000 clones, 55% to 75% of them singletons. The sample taken for sequencing was PBMCs. The receptors here all came from a woman between 40 and 55 years old in good health and CMV-seropositive.

At least ten counts were recorded for this clone. The chain has TRBV5-1 and TRBJ2-5; D is ambiguous. In germline, CDR1 is SGHRS, CDR2 YFSETQ. This CDR3 has 14 residues. Trimming removed 2 bases at V and 5 bases at J, with 13 bases between. This CDR3 is CASSFDPAVETQYF. CDR3 nucleotide sequence: TGCGCCAGCAGCTTCGACCCGGCGGTCGAGACCCAGTACTTC.

This chain links TRBV10-3 with TRBJ2-5; possibly TRBD2 for D (5 bases). Germline assignment: CDR1 ENHRY and CDR2 SYGVKD. Trimming cost V 3 bases and J 5 bases, with 10 bases left between them. The CDR3 totals 13 residues. The CDR3 DNA reads TGTGCCATCAGTGAAGCTAGCTACGAGACCCAGTACTTC. It codes for CAISEASYETQYF.

This clone came up once. The chain uses TRBV2 and TRBJ2-6; D gene unclear. The V end was cut by 4 bases, the J end by 0 bases, with 7 bases between. Germline V CDR1 and CDR2: SNHLY, FYNNEI. This CDR3 comprises 15 residues. The CDR3 DNA follows: TGTGCCAGCAGTGTAGAGTTCTCTGGGGCCAACGTCCTGACTTTC. Translation: CASSVEFSGANVLTF.

This chain joins TRBV9 and TRBJ2-3; 11 nucleotides match TRBD2. CDR1 and CDR2 (germline): SGDLS, YYNGEE. The CDR3 runs 15 residues. Trimming took 3 bases from V and 2 from J; bases not matched to a gene: 2. DNA for the CDR3: TGTGCCAGCAGCGGACTAGCGGGGAACACAGATACGCAGTATTTT. This sequence encodes CASSGLAGNTDTQYF.

This clone was counted only a few times. The V call is TRBV5-4, the J call TRBJ1-2, with 7 bases matching TRBD1. With V trimmed by 0 bases and J by 3 bases, 2 bases remained unmatched. Germline loops: CDR1 SGHNT, CDR2 YYREEE (reference sequence). The CDR3 sequence is 14 residues long. As DNA, the CDR3 is TGTGCCAGCAGCTTGGTAGGGGGCGACTATGGCTACACCTTC. Encoded protein: CASSLVGGDYGYTF.

A few counts support this clone. The rearrangement joins TRBV9 to TRBJ1-1, with no clear D. V lost 3 bases, J lost 8 bases, and 11 bases lay in between. This CDR3 has 12 amino acids. CDR1 and CDR2 (germline): SGDLS, YYNGEE. The CDR3 region is CASSGDISEAFF. CDR3 DNA: TGTGCCAGCAGCGGAGATATATCGGAAGCTTTCTTT.

This clone came up a few times. This rearrangement joins TRBV7-2 to TRBJ1-1; D possibly corresponds to TRBD1 (5 bases). This CDR3 comprises 13 residues. V lost 2 bases and J lost 5, with 9 bases in between. CDR1 is SGHTA and CDR2 is FQGNSA in the germline V gene. The CDR3 spells CASSLYGGTEAFF. The CDR3, as DNA: TGTGCCAGCAGCTTATACGGGGGAACTGAAGCTTTCTTT.

The rearrangement joins TRBV6-1 to TRBJ2-7; TRBD1 is a possible D gene (6 bases). Looked up from germline, CDR1 is MNHNS and CDR2 is SASEGT. There are 12 residues in the CDR3. V dropped 6 bases and J dropped 5 bases, with 11 bases sitting between them. For the CDR3, the DNA is TGTGCCAGCAGCCTACAGGGAAACGAGCAGTACTTC. Its translation is CASSLQGNEQYF.

V is TRBV11-2 and J is TRBJ2-1; possibly TRBD2 for D (5 bases). The CDR3 is made up of 15 amino acids. Trimming took 5 bases from V and 6 from J, leaving 17 bases between them. Germline V lookup: CDR1 SGHAT, CDR2 FQNNGV. The CDR3 sequence is CASSPLGLAGNEQFF. CDR3 DNA sequence: TGTGCCAGCAGCCCCTTAGGGCTGGCGGGCAATGAGCAGTTCTTC.

The rearrangement uses TRBV7-2 and TRBJ1-2; TRBD1 matches at 9 bases. The CDR3 has 13 amino acids. Per germline, CDR1 SGHTA and CDR2 FQGNSA. The V and J ends lost 5 bases and 6 bases, in that order; junction bases with no gene match: 4. The CDR3 DNA is TGTGCCAGCAGCCCTTGGACAGGGGATGGCTACACCTTC. As protein: CASSPWTGDGYTF.

The chain is built from TRBV19 and TRBJ1-1, with no clear D. Germline loops: CDR1 LNHDA, CDR2 SQIVND (reference sequence). Trimming took off 5 bases at V and 3 bases at J, with 13 bases between the two ends. The CDR3 length is 14 residues. CDR3 in amino acids: CASSWTRRDTEAFF. The CDR3 region has the DNA TGTGCCAGTAGTTGGACCCGGAGGGACACTGAAGCTTTCTTT.

J is TRBJ1-6 and V is TRBV19; D is perhaps TRBD1 (6 bases). Trimming cost V 0 bases and J 8 bases, with 11 bases left between them. This CDR3 contains 15 residues. Germline loops: CDR1 LNHDA, CDR2 SQIVND (reference sequence). The CDR3 loop is CASSIDLNRDSPLHF. The CDR3 DNA reads TGTGCCAGTAGTATAGATCTTAACAGGGATTCACCCCTCCACTTT.

V is TRBV4-2 and J is TRBJ2-5; possible D gene TRBD1, 6 bases. Between the trimmed V and J ends, which lost 1 base and 3 bases, there was a span of 6 bases. Germline CDR1 is LGHNA and CDR2 is YNFKEQ. CDR3 length: 13 residues. This CDR3 is CASSQGTEETQYF. CDR3 DNA sequence: TGTGCCAGCAGCCAAGGGACAGAAGAGACCCAGTACTTC.

The gene calls are TRBV18 and TRBJ2-1, with a tentative D call TRBD2 (6 bases). V lost 5 bases and J 7 bases, leaving 18 bases between the germline ends. Germline V lookup: CDR1 KGHSH, CDR2 LQKENI. CDR3 length: 15 residues. As DNA, the CDR3 is TGTGCCAGCTCAGCACAGAGTGCTGGAGGGAATGAGCAGTTCTTC. It encodes CASSAQSAGGNEQFF.

The J gene is TRBJ2-3, the V gene TRBV5-6; D gene ambiguous. Trimming left V 1 base short and J 4 bases short, with 10 bases between. The germline V gene encodes CDR1 SGHDT and CDR2 YYEEEE. CDR3 length equals 14 residues. This CDR3 is CASSLSGSADTQYF. CDR3 nucleotides: TGTGCCAGCAGCTTGTCAGGTTCGGCAGATACGCAGTATTTT.

V usage is TRBV7-2 and J usage is TRBJ1-5; TRBD1 matches at 7 bases. CDR3 length: 15 residues. Germline V gene sequence: CDR1 SGHTA, CDR2 FQGNSA. J was trimmed by 3 bases and V by 5 bases; bases with no gene match: 7. The CDR3: CASSQFTGANQPQHF. DNA for the CDR3: TGTGCCAGCAGCCAGTTTACAGGGGCCAATCAGCCCCAGCATTTT.

This sequence joins TRBV19 and TRBJ2-3, with 8 bases that match TRBD2. This CDR3 has 15 residues. Germline CDR1 LNHDA, CDR2 SQIVND (reference sequence). The junction had 7 bases not matched to a gene; V was cut back by 4 bases and J by 4 bases. CDR3 DNA: TGTGCCAGTAGTAGCGGGGGGCGGATCGCAGATACGCAGTATTTT. Protein product: CASSSGGRIADTQYF.

The chain is built from TRBV7-2 and TRBJ1-2; TRBD1 agrees at 7 bases. This CDR3 is built from 15 residues. Germline V lookup: CDR1 SGHTA, CDR2 FQGNSA. Trimming took 4 bases from V and 5 from J; bases not matched to a gene: 10. CDR3 DNA: TGTGCCAGCAGCTCCCCGACAGGGTGGGGTTATGGCTACACCTTC. As protein: CASSSPTGWGYGYTF.

DNA for the CDR3: TGTGCCAGCAGTGTCGGACAGGGCCGGGATAATTCACCCCTCCACTTT. It yields the protein CASSVGQGRDNSPLHF. This rearrangement joins TRBV6-1 to TRBJ1-6, with TRBD1 matching over 8 bases. Looked up from germline, CDR1 is MNHNS and CDR2 is SASEGT. With 4 bases clipped from V and 5 bases from J, the junction kept 7 bases outside the gene matches. This CDR3 comprises 16 residues.

This clone was found once. The chain combines TRBV5-1 with TRBJ2-3; possibly TRBD2 for D (6 bases). Germline CDR1 reads SGHRS; CDR2 reads YFSETQ. Trimming left V 4 bases short and J 3 bases short, with 21 bases between. This CDR3 contains 17 residues. As DNA, the CDR3 is TGCGCCAGCAGCAGCACCCGGGACTCCAGATCTACAGATACGCAGTATTTT. Protein sequence: CASSSTRDSRSTDTQYF.

CDR3 sequence (DNA): TGTGCCAGCAGTGGTGGACAGGGTGCCAAAAACATTCAGTACTTC. It encodes CASSGGQGAKNIQYF. V gene TRBV6-1 combines with J gene TRBJ2-4; 8 nucleotides align to TRBD1. Germline V CDR1 and CDR2: MNHNS, SASEGT. The J segment lost 1 base and the V segment lost 4 bases, leaving 3 bases of the junction unmatched. The CDR3 is 15 amino acids.

The J gene is TRBJ2-5, the V gene TRBV6-1; D unclear. This CDR3 has 12 amino acids. Deletions cut 3 bases from V and 5 bases from J, with 7 bases between. Germline-derived CDR1 and CDR2 are MNHNS and SASEGT. The CDR3 sequence is CASSDTRETQYF. Here the CDR3 DNA reads TGTGCCAGCAGTGATACGCGGGAGACCCAGTACTTC.

The V gene is TRBV2, the J gene TRBJ2-7; tentatively, D is TRBD1 (6 bases). V shed 3 bases and J shed 6 bases, with 18 bases lying between them. Per germline, CDR1 SNHLY and CDR2 FYNNEI. This CDR3 has 15 amino acids. CDR3 sequence reads: CASSEITGKLGEQYF. CDR3 nucleotide sequence: TGTGCCAGCAGTGAGATTACAGGGAAATTGGGCGAGCAGTACTTC.

The chain recombines TRBV9 with TRBJ1-1; D is possibly TRBD1 (5 bases). This CDR3 has 16 amino acids. The germline V gene has CDR1 SGDLS and CDR2 YYNGEE. The V gene lost 4 bases and the J gene lost 0 bases, with 16 bases spanning the gap. Here the CDR3 DNA reads TGTGCCAGCAGCCCCCACCCCAGGGCGATGAACACTGAAGCTTTCTTT. This encodes CASSPHPRAMNTEAFF.

The chain links TRBV18 to TRBJ1-1; D remains ambiguous. CDR1 and CDR2 (germline): KGHSH, LQKENI. Trimming removed 0 bases at V and 5 bases at J, with 7 bases between. The CDR3 is made up of 13 amino acids. The CDR3 here is CASSPPGRTEAFF. In DNA, the CDR3 is TGTGCCAGCTCACCACCGGGGAGGACTGAAGCTTTCTTT.

This chain connects TRBV5-8 to TRBJ2-1; TRBD2 aligns across 9 bases. Germline loops: CDR1 SGHTS, CDR2 YDEGEE. The CDR3 is made up of 15 amino acids. V was pared by 2 bases and J by 10 bases, with 10 bases of the junction left unmatched. The CDR3: CASSFADRREGEQFF. Here the CDR3 DNA reads TGTGCCAGCAGCTTCGCTGACCGGCGGGAGGGAGAGCAGTTCTTC. Full variable domain (rest looked up from reference TRBV5-8 and TRBJ2-1): EAGVTQSPTHLIKTRGQQATLRCSPISGHTSVYWYQQALGLGLQFLLWYDEGEERNRGNFPPRFSGRQFPNYSSELNVNALELEDSALYLCASSFADRREGEQFFGPGTRLTVL.

The V gene is TRBV18, the J gene TRBJ2-7; D uncertain. The length of the CDR3 is 15 residues. CDR1 and CDR2 from the germline V gene are KGHSH and LQKENI. V lost 5 bases and J 2 bases, leaving 16 bases between the germline ends. The CDR3 DNA follows: TGTGCCAGCTCAGCGCTCCCCGGGTCCACCTACGAGCAGTACTTC. This codes for CASSALPGSTYEQYF.

The chain employs TRBV6-1 and TRBJ1-1; TRBD1 aligns across 8 bases. V shed 5 bases, J shed 11 bases, and the junction held 13 bases outside the gene matches. Germline V gene sequence: CDR1 MNHNS, CDR2 SASEGT. This CDR3 is built from 14 residues. Here the CDR3 reads CASSSQGASVLAFF. CDR3 sequence (DNA): TGTGCCAGCAGTTCCCAGGGGGCGTCGGTGTTGGCTTTCTTT.

This clone was detected a few times. The J gene is TRBJ2-1, the V gene TRBV5-4; TRBD1 matches 8 bases. V was clipped by 3 bases and J by 3 bases; unmatched bases: 5. Germline V gene data show CDR1 as SGHNT and CDR2 as YYREEE (reference sequence). CDR3 length: 15 residues. The CDR3 DNA reads TGTGCCAGCAGCTGGGGACAGGTGATCTACAATGAGCAGTTCTTC. Residues: CASSWGQVIYNEQFF.

In this sample, this clone turned up once. CDR3 in amino acids: CASSLAGQGYTEAFF. The CDR3 nucleotides read TGTGCCAGCAGCTTAGCGGGACAGGGTTACACTGAAGCTTTCTTT. V usage is TRBV7-2 and J usage is TRBJ1-1, with 9 bases aligning to TRBD1. Trimming cost V 0 bases and J 3 bases; bases outside gene matches: 2. The CDR3 extends over 15 amino acids. The germline V gene has CDR1 SGHTA and CDR2 FQGNSA.

This clone was found a few times. The J gene is TRBJ1-1, the V gene TRBV5-1; 9 nucleotides align to TRBD1. CDR3 size: 14 residues. J was trimmed by 1 base and V by 4 bases; bases with no gene match: 2. The germline CDR1 and CDR2 sequences are SGHRS and YFSETQ. The CDR3 loop reads CASSGDRANTEAFF. CDR3 in DNA: TGCGCCAGCAGCGGGGACAGGGCGAACACTGAAGCTTTCTTT.

This chain links TRBV5-6 with TRBJ2-1, with D perhaps TRBD2 (5 bases). Germline values: CDR1 SGHDT, CDR2 YYEEEE. The CDR3 is 13 residues long. The ends were cut back, 4 bases at V and 7 bases at J, with 12 bases in the middle. The CDR3 DNA follows: TGTGCCAGCAGCCGGGGATGGATAAATGAGCAGTTCTTC. This gives the protein CASSRGWINEQFF.